The 8 T cell receptor beta chains presented below share a single source sample, sequenced in a study of T-cell memory formation after mild COVID-19. TCRdb re-derived calls from the 5' RACE reads in MiXCR, one entry per CDR3 protein. The data show hundreds of thousands of distinct CDR3 sequences, 15% to 20% seen once. The sequenced material came from PBMCs or a T cell subset sorted from them (not recorded which). The source is a man aged 18 to 29 who had mild COVID-19 (a few samples of this study predate the infection). Cell type and time point are not known.

This clonotype has a handful of counts. The chain recombines TRBV7-2 with TRBJ1-1, with 7 bases identical to TRBD1. V shed 6 bases and J 2 bases; nucleotides not matched to a gene: 3. Germline V gene data show CDR1 as SGHTA and CDR2 as FQGNSA. CDR3 size: 13 residues. The CDR3 spells CASRGTVNTEAFF. The CDR3 coding sequence is TGTGCCAGCAGAGGGACAGTTAACACTGAAGCTTTCTTT.

This chain uses TRBV5-5 with TRBJ2-3; 8 nucleotides align to TRBD1. V lost 3 bases and J lost 1; bases outside the gene matches: 16. The CDR3 is 19 residues long. The germline V gene has CDR1 SGHKS and CDR2 YYEKEE (reference sequence). The CDR3 DNA sequence: TGTGCCAGCAGCTCCGACTGGACAGGGATGGTTTCTGGCACAGATACGCAGTATTTT. It codes for CASSSDWTGMVSGTDTQYF.

There are many counts of this clonotype. The rearrangement uses TRBV5-1 and TRBJ1-2; D perhaps matches TRBD1 (6 bases). Trimming took off 1 base at V and 4 bases at J, with 11 bases between the two ends. CDR3 length: 14 residues. Looked up from germline, CDR1 is SGHRS and CDR2 is YFSETQ. This chain's CDR3 is CASSLTGIGYGYTF. The CDR3, as DNA: TGCGCCAGCAGCTTGACAGGGATAGGCTATGGCTACACCTTC. Full variable domain (remainder filled in from reference TRBV5-1 and TRBJ1-2): KAGVTQTPRYLIKTRGQQVTLSCSPISGHRSVSWYQQTPGQGLQFLFEYFSETQRNKGNFPGRFSGRQFSNSRSEMNVSTLELGDSALYLCASSLTGIGYGYTFGSGTRLTVV.

V usage is TRBV24-1 and J usage is TRBJ2-3, with a weak D call TRBD1 (5 bases). Trimming cost V 5 bases and J 5 bases, with 13 bases left between them. This CDR3 comprises 14 residues. Germline CDR1 reads KGHDR; CDR2 reads SFDVKD. The DNA for the CDR3 is TGTGCCACCAGTGGAAACAGGAGACGAGATACGCAGTATTTT. It is translated as CATSGNRRRDTQYF.

The chain employs TRBV5-4 and TRBJ2-2; no firm D call. Germline-derived CDR1 and CDR2 are SGHNT and YYREEE (reference sequence). The CDR3 is 15 amino acids. Trimming removed 1 base from V and 4 bases from J, with 11 bases in between. The CDR3 region is CASSLSTVSTGELFF. CDR3 nucleotide sequence: TGTGCCAGCAGCTTGAGCACAGTAAGCACCGGGGAGCTGTTTTTT.

This clonotype appeared a few times. The rearrangement links TRBV5-1 to TRBJ1-1; D is unclear. This CDR3 region has 15 residues. With 3 bases removed from V and 3 bases from J, the gap between germline ends came to 15 bases. Germline V CDR1 and CDR2: SGHRS, YFSETQ. CDR3 DNA sequence: TGCGCCAGCAGCTCTCGACCCGGAGGCGACACTGAAGCTTTCTTT. Translated, it gives CASSSRPGGDTEAFF.

The chain combines TRBV7-2 with TRBJ2-1; TRBD2 aligns across 9 bases. The J segment lost 8 bases and the V segment lost 5 bases, leaving 19 bases of the junction unmatched. CDR1 SGHTA and CDR2 FQGNSA come from the germline V gene. The CDR3 totals 18 residues. The CDR3 DNA sequence: TGTGCCAGCAGCCGGTCCCTAGCGGGGTTAGTACATTTCCATGAGCAGTTCTTC. This gives the protein CASSRSLAGLVHFHEQFF.

V is TRBV10-3 and J is TRBJ2-2, with 12 bases lining up with TRBD1. The CDR3 is 20 residues long. V lost 0 bases and J lost 7; bases outside the gene matches: 15. The V gene's germline CDR1 is ENHRY and CDR2 SYGVKD. DNA for the CDR3: TGTGCCATCAGTGAGTCGGGTAGTCGACCGGGACAGGGGGCGTTCGGGGAGCTGTTTTTT. It encodes CAISESGSRPGQGAFGELFF.